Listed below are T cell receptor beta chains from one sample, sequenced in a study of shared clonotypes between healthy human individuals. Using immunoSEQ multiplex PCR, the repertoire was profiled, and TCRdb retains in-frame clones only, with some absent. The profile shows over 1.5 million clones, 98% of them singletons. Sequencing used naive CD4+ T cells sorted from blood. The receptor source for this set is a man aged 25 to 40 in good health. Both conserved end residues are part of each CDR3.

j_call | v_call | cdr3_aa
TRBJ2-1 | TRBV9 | CASSVRQGEVGEQFF
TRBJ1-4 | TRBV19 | CASSRHQDGVLFF
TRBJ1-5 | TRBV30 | CAWSALLGAQHF
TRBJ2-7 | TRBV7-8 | CASSSGHSSYEQYF
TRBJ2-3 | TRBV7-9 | CASSTRADTQYF
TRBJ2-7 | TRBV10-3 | CAISEFTAGGREQYF
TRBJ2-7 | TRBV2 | CASAPFQGRSSYEQYF
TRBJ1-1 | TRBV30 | CAAGGKNTEAFF
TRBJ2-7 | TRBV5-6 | CASSLVSGYRREQYF
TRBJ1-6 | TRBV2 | CAGRDFFDSPLHF
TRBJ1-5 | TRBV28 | CASSLDGGNQPQHF
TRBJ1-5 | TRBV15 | CATSRTTGVNQPQHF
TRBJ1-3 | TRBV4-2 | CASSQYRGSGNTIYF
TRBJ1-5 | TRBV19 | CASIPQGDSNQPQHF
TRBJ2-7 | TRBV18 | CASSPRAVSYEQYF
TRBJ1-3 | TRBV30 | CAWLQGHSGNTIYF
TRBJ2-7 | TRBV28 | CASSQTKTSLPYEQYF
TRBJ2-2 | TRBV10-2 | CASGRIGVTNTGELFF
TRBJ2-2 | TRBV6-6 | CASFFGGSGGELFF
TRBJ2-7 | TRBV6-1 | CATTLGGVYGYEQYF
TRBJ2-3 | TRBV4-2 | CASSQDPLSGDTQYF
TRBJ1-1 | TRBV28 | CASSVGFGTGKKLTEAFF
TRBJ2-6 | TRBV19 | CASTLFGANVLTF
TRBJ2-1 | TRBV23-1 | CASSQSAGAAHNEQFF
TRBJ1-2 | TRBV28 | CASSLSGSGVYGYTF
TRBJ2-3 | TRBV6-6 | CASSYGGTTRGYF
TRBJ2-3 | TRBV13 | CASSLVNQAAQYF
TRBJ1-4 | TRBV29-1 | CSVGTGGGNEKLFF
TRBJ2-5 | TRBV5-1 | CASTPGKGVTETQYF
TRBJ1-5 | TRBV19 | CASSIGASGSNQPQHF
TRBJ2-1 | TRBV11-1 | CASSLVTGTSGRNEQFF
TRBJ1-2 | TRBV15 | CATSREKAGYTF
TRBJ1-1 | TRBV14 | CASSQRTGSNTEAFF
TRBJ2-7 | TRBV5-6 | CASSLGGDGYEQYF
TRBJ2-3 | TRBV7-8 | CASSLAASYSSTDTQYF
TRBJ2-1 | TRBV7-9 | CASSLHGSLSIGEQFF
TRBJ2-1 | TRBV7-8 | CASSYRWDNEQFF
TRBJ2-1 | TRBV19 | CASSIKWLIYNEQFF
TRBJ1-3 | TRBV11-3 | CASSLDIGSGNTIYF
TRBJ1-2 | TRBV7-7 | CASSPSPGSGYTF
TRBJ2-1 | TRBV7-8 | CASSLEVRGLDEQFF
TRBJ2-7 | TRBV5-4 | CASSGRDRGPGEQYF